Below, one TCR beta chain is given with its context. Its antigen is not yet known. No clone much larger than this one lies a single base away; base qualities are absent. Systemically healthy Caucasian individuals from Russia, roughly 40 in total and aged roughly 6 to 95 years, were included as donors. Each donor gave approximately 9.3 milliliters of peripheral blood, collected into EDTA-treated Vacutainer tubes. PBMCs were isolated by Ficoll-Paque density-gradient centrifugation, with at least 7 million obtained per sample. Trizol reagent was used to extract total RNA from the PBMCs, yielding at least 6 micrograms per sample. Naive CD45RAhigh/CD27high T cell percentages were measured by flow cytometry on a PBMC aliquot from every donor. The library came from 5' RACE. The sequencer listed for this sample is Illumina HiSeq 2500. A second PCR of roughly 7 to 12 cycles was run with a J-beta primer mix and a sample-barcoded 5' primer. Each TCR beta cDNA molecule received a unique molecular identifier from a template-switch 5' adaptor carrying 12 random nucleotides. Each sample yielded at least 2.5 million CDR3-containing paired-end reads. First-strand cDNA synthesis was performed from all RNA using the Mint cDNA synthesis kit, with priming by a TRBC-specific oligonucleotide. After uracil-DNA glycosylase treatment, a first 18-cycle PCR used universal primers M1SS and BC2_uni_R on all cDNA. The paper's data handling went like this. Normalization of each sample was performed by random selection of 1 million high-quality reads, each carrying a distinct molecular identifier. Instead of being binned into consensus sequences, reads that shared molecular identifiers were thrown out. MiTCR, with a Q25 quality threshold and the strictest error-elimination algorithm, was used for CDR3 identification, clonotype clustering and error correction. Lower-bound total TCR beta diversity was estimated with a nonparametric unseen species model using Euler transformation. In TCRdb, the public reads were trimmed at Q25 with fastp and aligned with MiXCR, with productive beta chains retained. Entries that share a CDR3 protein sequence are merged under the most common genes and DNA. These V and J calls originate from TCRdb's pipeline instead of the authors' own analysis. The sample yields 550,000 to 700,000 distinct CDR3 sequences; roughly 28% were counted once. Clones ranked in the top ten supply about a fifth of the sample.

The data derive from a study of blood T cells in healthy people across ages (dated by TCRdb to the mid-2010s). In the study overall: In model experiments, template switching captured roughly one uniquely barcoded TCR beta cDNA molecule for every two T cells. To track age-related changes in TCR beta repertoire diversity, the study relied on deep sequencing normalized with unique cDNA molecular identifiers. Four age groups were formed from the donors: young (average roughly 16 years), middle-aged (approximately 42), aged (about 68) and long-lived (more than 75). To avoid experimental bias, donors of different ages were distributed randomly across sequencing lanes. The study analyzed two additional independent replicas of 1 million unique cDNA reads from the same blood draw for two donors, one aged 18 to 30 and one aged 80 or older. The paper's findings and limits, for the study overall: Total diversity estimates from one million sequenced T cells were considered lower bounds and underestimates. There was a strong correlation between observed TCR beta diversity and the percentage of naive T cells measured by flow cytometry. Compared with the aged group, the long-lived group had more naive CD4+ T cells, fewer expanded clones and increased TCR diversity, suggesting age selection. Because profiling used bulk unsorted PBMCs, naive and antigen-experienced compartments could not be compared conclusively. Observed TCR beta diversity per million T cells fell roughly linearly with age, and a significant reduction was already apparent by age roughly 40. Because donor CMV infection status was unknown, age-related changes in expanded clonotypes were potentially confounded.

CDR1 and CDR2, per the germline V gene (reference sequence), are DFQATT and SNEGSKA. Taken from cysteine to phenylalanine, the CDR3 has 15 residues. Of all the DNA, just the CDR3 is kept, 45 bases in frame from base 1. Unmatched junction bases come to 2, with V trimmed by 0 bases and J by 5 bases. The specimen sequenced was blood. The receptor was derived from a woman aged 70-85 years in good health. This sequence uses TRBV20-1 and TRBJ2-5; 14 middle bases align to TRBD2. In nucleotides, the sequence is TGCAGTGCTAGAGATCGGACTAGCGGGGGGGAGACCCAGTACTTC. This yields the protein CSARDRTSGGETQYF.